The clone carrying this T cell receptor beta chain was counted between two and nine times. The sample is drawn from a study of T cells in Graves' hyperthyroidism and ophthalmopathy. The CDR3 is 14 amino acids. Trimming removed 6 bases from V and 1 base from J; junction bases left unmatched: 3. Researchers amplified the TCR beta CDR3 regions from RNA transcripts. The primer set for the first-round RT-PCR of the TCR CDR3 was HTBI. Via MiXCR, TCRdb re-called the multiplex PCR reads, giving one row per CDR3 protein. The data show about 400,000 distinct CDR3 sequences, around 14% seen once. This receptor was taken from a young woman with Graves' hyperthyroidism. Sample: blood. V is TRBV12-3 or TRBV12-4 and J is TRBJ2-1, with 7 bases aligning to TRBD2. The CDR3 sequence: CASRRDYSYNEQFF. In DNA form, the CDR3 reads TGTGCCAGCAGAAGGGACTATTCCTACAATGAGCAGTTCTTC.